Listed here are 10 T cell receptor beta chains from one sample, sequenced in a study of T cell repertoires in cytomegalovirus infection. TCRdb re-derived calls from the reads in MiXCR, one entry per CDR3 protein. Among 76,000 or so distinct CDR3 sequences, less than 4.5% were seen once, and the ten largest hold under 6%. The source material was PBMCs. The receptors were sampled from a human donor in good health (CMV status not recorded). Some clones in this sample may be carry-over from other donors' samples.

This clonotype has ten or more counts. V is TRBV11-2 and J is TRBJ2-3, with 8 positions matching TRBD2. The germline V gene has CDR1 SGHAT and CDR2 FQNNGV. V trimming: 7 bases; J trimming: 4 bases; junction bases outside the gene matches: 19. This CDR3 region has 18 residues. The CDR3 spells CASTPGGVNSLGADTQYF. As DNA, the CDR3 is TGTGCCAGCACCCCGGGGGGGGTCAACTCCCTGGGGGCAGATACGCAGTATTTT.

This clonotype has ten or more counts. The genes are TRBV19 and TRBJ1-5, with D perhaps TRBD1 (5 bases). The germline V gene encodes CDR1 LNHDA and CDR2 SQIVND (reference sequence). The CDR3 length is 14 residues. Trimming shortened V by 4 bases and J by 7 bases, and 14 bases separated the two germline ends. The CDR3 DNA reads as TGTGCCAGTAGTAGGGGTCCGGGGGAACAGCCCCAGCATTTT. Amino acid sequence: CASSRGPGEQPQHF.

This clonotype was recorded many times. The rearrangement joins TRBV20-1 to TRBJ2-1; D may match TRBD1 or TRBD2 (5 bases each). Germline V CDR1 and CDR2: DFQATT, SNEGSKA (reference sequence). CDR3 length: 11 amino acids. CDR3 in amino acids: CRCLGENEQFF. As DNA, the CDR3 is TGCAGATGCCTAGGGGAGAATGAGCAGTTCTTC.

The table lists this clonotype with many counts. The chain joins TRBV7-2 to TRBJ1-6, with D uncertain. Germline V gene lookup returns CDR1 SGHTA and CDR2 FQGNSA. CDR3 length: 15 residues. The V end was cut by 1 base, the J end by 1 base, with 5 bases between. The CDR3 DNA is TGTGCCAGCAGCTTAGAGGAGTCCTATAATTCACCCCTCCACTTT. It specifies CASSLEESYNSPLHF.

In this sample, this clonotype turned up many times. The chain has TRBV29-1 and TRBJ1-5, with D hard to call. The germline V gene encodes CDR1 SQVTM and CDR2 ANQGSEA. The CDR3 is 13 residues long. The ends were cut back, 4 bases at V and 2 bases at J, with 9 bases in the middle. Here the CDR3 DNA reads TGCAGCGTTGGAGATATGGGCAATCAGCCCCAGCATTTT. Amino acids: CSVGDMGNQPQHF.

At least ten counts were recorded for this clonotype. The chain carries TRBV29-1 and TRBJ2-3; D is unresolved. Germline CDR1 is SQVTM and CDR2 is ANQGSEA. The CDR3 extends over 12 amino acids. V was shortened by 7 bases and J by 4 bases, with 12 bases between the two germline ends. For the CDR3, the DNA is TGCAGCGCCACCCCAAGCCCAGATACGCAGTATTTT. This encodes CSATPSPDTQYF.

The rearrangement links TRBV6-5 to TRBJ1-3; D uncertain. The ends were cut back, 2 bases at V and 0 bases at J, with 8 bases in the middle. The length of the CDR3 is 15 residues. The germline gives CDR1 MNHEY, CDR2 SVGAGI. CDR3 nucleotide sequence: TGTGCCAGCAGTTACGACCCCAGCTCTGGAAACACCATATATTTT. This gives the protein CASSYDPSSGNTIYF.

This clonotype was counted at least ten times. V gene TRBV3-1 combines with J gene TRBJ1-1; maybe TRBD1 (5 bases). The germline V gene has CDR1 LGHDT and CDR2 YNNKEL (reference sequence). V lost 4 bases and J 1 base, leaving 10 bases between the germline ends. The CDR3 totals 14 residues. In DNA form, the CDR3 reads TGTGCCAGCAGCCTAACCGGACAGAACACTGAAGCTTTCTTT. It yields the protein CASSLTGQNTEAFF.

Many counts were recorded for this clonotype. The chain uses TRBV19 and TRBJ2-7, with D possibly TRBD1 on 6 matching bases. Germline values: CDR1 LNHDA, CDR2 SQIVND (reference sequence). V lost 7 bases to trimming and J lost 5 bases, with 18 bases between them. The CDR3 loop spans 14 amino acids. CDR3 sequence (DNA): TGTGCCAGTACCGACATCCTAGGGGGAGACGAGCAGTACTTC. Translated: CASTDILGGDEQYF.

Many counts were recorded for this clonotype. V and J are TRBV6-4 and TRBJ2-1; D tentatively fits TRBD1 or TRBD2 (5 bases each). V was pared by 5 bases and J by 5 bases, with 13 bases between. The germline V gene has CDR1 MRHNA and CDR2 SNTAGT. This CDR3 region has 14 residues. CDR3 bases: TGTGCCAGCAGTCAGGGACGTTGGAACAATGAGCAGTTCTTC. Amino acids: CASSQGRWNNEQFF.